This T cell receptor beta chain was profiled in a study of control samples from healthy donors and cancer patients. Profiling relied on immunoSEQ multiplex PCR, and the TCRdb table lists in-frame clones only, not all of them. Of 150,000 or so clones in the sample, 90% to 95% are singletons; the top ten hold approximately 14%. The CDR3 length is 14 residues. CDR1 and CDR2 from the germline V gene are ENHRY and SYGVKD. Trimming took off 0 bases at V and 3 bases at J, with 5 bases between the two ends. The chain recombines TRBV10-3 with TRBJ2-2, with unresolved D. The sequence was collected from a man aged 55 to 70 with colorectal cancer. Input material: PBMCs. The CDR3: CAISESRDTGELFF. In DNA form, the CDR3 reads TGTGCCATCAGTGAGTCCCGGGACACCGGGGAGCTGTTTTTT.